These T cell receptor beta chains were read from a single sample in a study of cytomegalovirus exposure and HLA in healthy donors. Generated by immunoSEQ multiplex PCR, the TCRdb table keeps only in-frame clones and is missing some. The sample lists about 170,000 clones; about 85% were seen once. Sequenced input: PBMCs. These receptors were collected from a boy aged 2 to 9 in good health and CMV-seronegative. CDR3s include the opening cysteine and the closing phenylalanine or tryptophan. D genes are given only for firm matches. Not all rows give a size; the values are once, few, many and, for expanded clones, a class.

D gene	V gene	J gene	clone size	CDR3 DNA	CDR3 protein
NA	TRBV7-9	TRBJ2-5	few	TGTGCCAGCAGCTCCACTCATAAGGGGGAGACCCAGTACTTC	CASSSTHKGETQYF
TRBD2	TRBV11-2	TRBJ2-1	NA	TGTGCCAGCAGCTTAGACAGCGGGAGCGGCTACAATGAGCAGTTCTTC	CASSLDSGSGYNEQFF
NA	TRBV10-2	TRBJ1-6	NA	TGCGCCAGCAGTGAGGAACAGGGCCTGATATCACCCCTCCACTTT	CASSEEQGLISPLHF
TRBD2	TRBV2	TRBJ2-7	few	TGTGCCAGCAGTGAGAAGGAGCTAGCGGGACCGGGGAACGAGCAGTACTTC	CASSEKELAGPGNEQYF
NA	TRBV6-5	TRBJ2-2	NA	TGTGCCAGCAGTTACGCAACTCGAACCGGGGAGCTGTTTTTT	CASSYATRTGELFF
NA	TRBV6-1	TRBJ2-1	NA	TGTGCCAGCAGTCTCGGACCAGGGCGGAATGAGCAGTTCTTC	CASSLGPGRNEQFF
TRBD1	TRBV30	TRBJ1-6	NA	TGTGCCTGGAGCCTACGAGGACAGGGGATCCAAAATTCACCCCTCCACTTT	CAWSLRGQGIQNSPLHF
TRBD1	TRBV20-1	TRBJ1-2	NA	TGCAGTGCCACAGGGACAGGTGGCTACACCTTC	CSATGTGGYTF
NA	TRBV27	TRBJ1-1	NA	TGTGCCAGCAGGCAGGGGAACACTGAAGCTTTCTTT	CASRQGNTEAFF
NA	TRBV6-1	TRBJ1-5	once	TGTGCCAGCAGGATACAGGAGATAAGCAATCAGCCCCAGCATTTT	CASRIQEISNQPQHF
NA	TRBV2	TRBJ2-1	NA	TGTGCCAGCAGATTAAGGACTGACCCCTACAATGAGCAGTTCTTC	CASRLRTDPYNEQFF
TRBD1	TRBV13	TRBJ2-2	NA	TGTGCCAGCAGCTTCAGGGGGCGGGACACCGGGGAGCTGTTTTTT	CASSFRGRDTGELFF
NA	TRBV5-5	TRBJ1-2	NA	TGTGCCAGCAGCCTACCGACAATCGGCTATGGCTACACCTTC	CASSLPTIGYGYTF
NA	TRBV7-9	TRBJ1-2	NA	TGTGCCAGCAGCACCGACATCTATGGCTACACCTTC	CASSTDIYGYTF
TRBD1	TRBV5-1	TRBJ2-2	NA	TGCGCCAGCAGCTTGGCCGGGACAGGGTGGACCGGGGAGCTGTTTTTT	CASSLAGTGWTGELFF
NA	TRBV7-9	TRBJ1-2	NA	TGTGCCAGCAGCAGCGGGTGGGGTGGCTACACCTTC	CASSSGWGGYTF
NA	TRBV19	TRBJ1-4	NA	TGTGCCAGTAGTAAATCCGAAAAGGGAGTCTTGGAAAAACTGTTTTTT	CASSKSEKGVLEKLFF
TRBD2	TRBV4-1	TRBJ2-7	NA	TGCGCCAGCAGCGCCGGGAGGGATGCCTCCTACGAGCAGTACTTC	CASSAGRDASYEQYF
NA	TRBV15	TRBJ1-2	NA	TGTGCCACCAGCACAGGCGATTTCCTAAGAAGGATCTTC	CATSTGDFLRRIF
TRBD1	TRBV7-9	TRBJ2-6	NA	TGTTCCAGCAGCTTAGTAACAGGGGGCGCCCCTGGGGCCAACGTCCTGACTTTC	CSSSLVTGGAPGANVLTF
NA	TRBV7-9	TRBJ2-1	NA	TGTGCCAGCAGCTTAGAGGTCAGGAGGGAGCAGTTCTTC	CASSLEVRREQFF
NA	TRBV4-1	TRBJ1-5	NA	TGCGCCAGCAGCCAAGATGTCTCAGGGAGGGGTGGGCAGCCCCAGCATTTT	CASSQDVSGRGGQPQHF
TRBD2	TRBV29-1	TRBJ2-5	NA	TGCAGCGTTCACGGGACTAGCGGGAGGATTGAGTGGCCAGAGACCCAGTACTTC	CSVHGTSGRIEWPETQYF
TRBD1	TRBV28	TRBJ1-2	NA	TGTGCCAGCAGCCCCACCATCGGGACAGGGAGCTATGGCTACACCTTC	CASSPTIGTGSYGYTF
NA	TRBV7-9	TRBJ1-4	NA	TGTGCTAGCAAGGGGCGCCTAAGAGAAAAACTGTTTTTT	CASKGRLREKLFF
NA	TRBV6-5	TRBJ2-2	NA	TGTGCCAGCAGTTACGGGGCGGGGACCGGGGAGCTGTTTTTT	CASSYGAGTGELFF
NA	TRBV19	TRBJ2-5	NA	TGTGCCAGTAGTATAGAACCCGGGGGGCATGAGACCCAGTACTTC	CASSIEPGGHETQYF
NA	TRBV28	TRBJ1-4	NA	TGTGCCAGCAGTCCCGGGAGGTCCGATGAAAAACTGTTTTTT	CASSPGRSDEKLFF
NA	TRBV18	TRBJ1-1	NA	TGTGCCAGCTCACCAGTAAGTAGCGCTGAAGCTTTCTTT	CASSPVSSAEAFF
TRBD1	TRBV25-1	TRBJ2-5	NA	TGTGCCAGCAGCGGACAGGGTAGAGAGACCCAGTACTTC	CASSGQGRETQYF
TRBD1	TRBV28	TRBJ1-5	NA	TGTGCCAGCAGTTCCCTGACAGGGGGGAAACAGCCCCAGCATTTT	CASSSLTGGKQPQHF
NA	TRBV5-1	TRBJ1-1	NA	TGCGCCAGCAGCCGCGGGGAGGGAAGAGCTTTCTTT	CASSRGEGRAFF
TRBD1	TRBV19	TRBJ1-1	NA	TGTGCCAGTAGTATCGGTACAGGGGCCACTGAAGCTTTCTTT	CASSIGTGATEAFF
NA	TRBV6-5	TRBJ2-2	NA	TGTGCCAGCAGTTACTGGGGCGCGGCCGGGGAGCTGTTTTTT	CASSYWGAAGELFF
TRBD1	TRBV28	TRBJ2-7	NA	TGTGCCAGCAGTTGGGTCTCGGGACAGCTTGGGGACGAGCAGTACTTC	CASSWVSGQLGDEQYF
NA	TRBV5-1	TRBJ2-7	NA	TGCGCCAGCAGCTTGGGTCCCTACTCCTACGAGCAGTACTTC	CASSLGPYSYEQYF
NA	TRBV10-3	TRBJ2-1	NA	TGTGCCATCAGTGAAGAGTTTCTTGGTCGTCGGAATGAGCAGTTCTTC	CAISEEFLGRRNEQFF
TRBD1	TRBV28	TRBJ1-5	NA	TGTGCCAGCAGTTTAGGACAGGGACGTCAGCCCCAGCATTTT	CASSLGQGRQPQHF
TRBD1	TRBV13	TRBJ2-1	NA	TGTGCCAGCAGCTGGCCGCCGGGACAGGGGTACAATGAGCAGTTCTTC	CASSWPPGQGYNEQFF
TRBD1	TRBV5-4	TRBJ1-3	NA	TGTGCCAGCAGCTTTTACAGGGGGCAAGGTGGAAACACCATATATTTT	CASSFYRGQGGNTIYF
NA	TRBV7-7	TRBJ1-1	NA	TGTGCCAGCAGCCTCGACAGGAACACTGAAGCTTTCTTT	CASSLDRNTEAFF
TRBD1	TRBV15	TRBJ2-5	NA	TGTGCCACCAGGACAGGGGGCACGGAGACCCAGTACTTC	CATRTGGTETQYF
TRBD2	TRBV5-4	TRBJ2-5	NA	TGTGCCAGCAGCTACACAGCGGGAGGGCCCGAAGAGACCCAGTACTTC	CASSYTAGGPEETQYF
TRBD2	TRBV6-5	TRBJ2-2	NA	TGTGCCAGCAGTCAGACTAGCGGCAACACCGGGGAGCTGTTTTTT	CASSQTSGNTGELFF
NA	TRBV19	TRBJ2-5	few	TGTGCCAGTAGTACCGACGGACAGTTGAAGGGAGAGACCCAGTACTTC	CASSTDGQLKGETQYF
NA	TRBV28	TRBJ1-2	few	TGTGCCAGCAGCTCTGGGGGGGTCCATGGCTACACCTTC	CASSSGGVHGYTF
NA	TRBV5-1	TRBJ2-7	NA	TGCGCCAGCTATCCAAGACTCTCCTACGAGCAGTACTTC	CASYPRLSYEQYF
TRBD1	TRBV6-5	TRBJ2-5	NA	TGTGCCAGCAGTACCGACAGGGTCGGCGAGACCCAGTACTTC	CASSTDRVGETQYF
NA	TRBV9	TRBJ1-4	NA	TGTGCCAGCAGCGACCACTCAGGGAGGGAAAAACTGTTTTTT	CASSDHSGREKLFF
NA	TRBV5-1	TRBJ1-6	NA	TGCGCCAGCAGCCCTCGGACAACCCGCTCCTATAATTCACCCCTCCACTTT	CASSPRTTRSYNSPLHF
TRBD1	TRBV19	TRBJ2-2	NA	TGTGCCAGTAGCCGGGTCGGGACAGGGGTGAACACCGGGGAGCTGTTTTTT	CASSRVGTGVNTGELFF
TRBD1	TRBV7-8	TRBJ1-1	NA	TGTGCCAGCAGCGTCAGGGGGATGAACACTGAAGCTTTCTTT	CASSVRGMNTEAFF
NA	TRBV5-1	TRBJ1-1	once	TGCGCCAGCAGCTTGGGGGAGGGGGTTGAAGCTTTCTTT	CASSLGEGVEAFF
NA	TRBV29-1	TRBJ2-5	once	TGCAGCGGAGCTCAAGAGACCCAGTACTTC	CSGAQETQYF
TRBD2	TRBV28	TRBJ2-7	NA	TGTGCCAGCAGTTACTTCGGGACTAGCGGGAGTACCTACGAGCAGTACTTC	CASSYFGTSGSTYEQYF
NA	TRBV7-9	TRBJ2-1	NA	TGTGCCAGCAGCCGGACTAAGAGTGAGCAGTTCTTC	CASSRTKSEQFF
NA	TRBV6-6	TRBJ2-7	NA	TGTGCCAGCAGCCTCAGCAGGTACGAGCAGTACTTC	CASSLSRYEQYF
TRBD2	TRBV30	TRBJ2-6	few	TGTGCCTGGTTTACTAGCGGGACCTCTGGGGCCAACGTCCTGACTTTC	CAWFTSGTSGANVLTF
NA	TRBV28	TRBJ2-7	NA	TGTGCCAGCACCGCCGGACTAAAACCCTACGAGCAGTACTTC	CASTAGLKPYEQYF
NA	TRBV6-5	TRBJ1-6	NA	TGTGCCAGCAGTTCCAACTATAATTCACCCCTCCACTTT	CASSSNYNSPLHF